The rows below give T cell receptor beta chains drawn from one sample of a study of blood T cell dynamics during melanoma immunotherapy. Here immunoSEQ multiplex PCR was the method, and the copy in TCRdb shows in-frame clones only, minus some. The sample contains 8,000 to 11,000 clones, 86% of which appear only once. The sequencing here drew on blood, taken from a patient treated with checkpoint blockade. These receptors were obtained from a human donor with melanoma. Both conserved end residues are part of each CDR3. The D gene is left open where the match is weak. Expanded clones get a size class; other rows say once, few or many, or leave the size out.

>15|TRBD2|once|TRBV5-1|TRBJ2-1
TGCGCCAGCAGCTCGGGGGGGACTAGCGGGACCGAGCAGTTCTTC
CASSSGGTSGTEQFF
>16|-|few|TRBV27|TRBJ1-5
TGTGCCAGCAGTTACGAGGGGAACAGAAACAATCAGCCCCAGCATTTT
CASSYEGNRNNQPQHF
>16|-|-|TRBV5-1|TRBJ2-3
TGCGCCAGCAGCTGGGGGATACAGATTAACACAGATACGCAGTATTTT
CASSWGIQINTDTQYF
>16|-|-|TRBV6-5|TRBJ1-3
TGTGCCAGCAGTTACTCTCAGTCCCACTCTGGAAACACCATATATTTT
CASSYSQSHSGNTIYF
>14|-|-|TRBV18|TRBJ1-1
TGTGCCAGCTCACCTGCAGTCGGGGGCACTGAAGCTTTCTTT
CASSPAVGGTEAFF
>15|-|-|TRBV11-2|TRBJ1-4
TGTGCCAGCAGCCCCCGCGGGAAGGGAGGGGAAAAACTGTTTTTT
CASSPRGKGGEKLFF
>14|-|-|TRBV5-1|TRBJ1-1
TGCGCCAGCAGCCAGGGGCTTCTTAACACTGAAGCTTTCTTT
CASSQGLLNTEAFF
>12|-|-|TRBV5-6|TRBJ1-2
TGTGCCAGCAGCTTGGGTTTGCATGGCTACACCTTC
CASSLGLHGYTF
>15|TRBD1|-|TRBV9|TRBJ1-5
TGTGCCAGCAGCGCGGAAGCCCAGGGGGTTCAGCCCCAGCATTTT
CASSAEAQGVQPQHF
>16|-|-|TRBV30|TRBJ2-7
TGTGCCTGGAGTGTACGTGGGGCAGGGAGCTCCTACGAGCAGTACTTC
CAWSVRGAGSSYEQYF
>14|-|once|TRBV29-1|TRBJ2-2
TGCAGCGCGGGGTCAATGGCGGACACCGGGGAGCTGTTTTTT
CSAGSMADTGELFF
>16|TRBD1|-|TRBV28|TRBJ1-2
TGTGCCACACTCCCGGGGGGGACAGGGCTTAACTATGGCTACACCTTC
CATLPGGTGLNYGYTF
>13|-|-|TRBV7-6|TRBJ1-2
TGTGCCAGCAGCTTACCACAGGGTCGTGGCTACACCTTC
CASSLPQGRGYTF
>14|TRBD2|-|TRBV10-3|TRBJ2-1
TGTGCCATCAGACCTAGCGGGCAGGACAATGAGCAGTTCTTC
CAIRPSGQDNEQFF
>13|TRBD1|-|TRBV5-6|TRBJ2-7
TGTGCCAGCAGCTGGGGACAGGCCTACGAGCAGTACTTC
CASSWGQAYEQYF
>14|-|-|TRBV5-1|TRBJ2-3
TGCGCCAGCAGCATGGGACTCCCCACAGATACGCAGTATTTT
CASSMGLPTDTQYF
>15|-|-|TRBV28|TRBJ2-7
TGTGCCAGCAGTTTATGGGGCCTGGGGGGTTACGAGCAGTACTTC
CASSLWGLGGYEQYF
>12|-|-|TRBV30|TRBJ2-7
TGTGCCTGGGGACAGAGCTCCTACGAGCAGTACTTC
CAWGQSSYEQYF
>18|-|-|TRBV9|TRBJ2-2
TGTGCCAGCAGGGGGAGTGGAGGGAGCAACCCCAACACCGGGGAGCTGTTTTTT
CASRGSGGSNPNTGELFF
>14|-|-|TRBV7-9|TRBJ2-3
TGTGCCAGCAGCTTAACGGCCACTCCAGATACGCAGTATTTT
CASSLTATPDTQYF
>18|TRBD1|-|TRBV19|TRBJ2-7
TGTGCCAGTAGTATGATGGTCATCGAAGGGACAGCCGACTACGAGCAGTACTTC
CASSMMVIEGTADYEQYF
>15|TRBD2|-|TRBV6-6|TRBJ2-7
TGTGCCAGCAGTCCCCCCGAGGGCGGGAGCTACGAGCAGTACTTC
CASSPPEGGSYEQYF